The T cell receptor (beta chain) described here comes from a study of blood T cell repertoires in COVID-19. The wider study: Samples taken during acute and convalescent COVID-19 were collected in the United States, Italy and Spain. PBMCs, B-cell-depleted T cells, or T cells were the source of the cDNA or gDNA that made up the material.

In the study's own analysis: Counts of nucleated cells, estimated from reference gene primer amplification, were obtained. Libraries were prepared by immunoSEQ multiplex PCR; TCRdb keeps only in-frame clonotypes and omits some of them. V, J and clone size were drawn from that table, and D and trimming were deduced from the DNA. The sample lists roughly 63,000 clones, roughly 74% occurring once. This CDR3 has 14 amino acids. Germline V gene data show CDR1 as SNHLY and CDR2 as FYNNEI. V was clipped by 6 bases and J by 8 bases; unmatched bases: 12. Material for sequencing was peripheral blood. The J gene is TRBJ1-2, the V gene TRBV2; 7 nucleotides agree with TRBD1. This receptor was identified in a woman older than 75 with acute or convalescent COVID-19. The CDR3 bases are TGTGCCAGCAGCCTCCGAGACAGGGTAGGAGGCTACACCTTC. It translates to CASSLRDRVGGYTF.